Below, 6 T cell receptor beta chains from the same sample are listed, as sequenced in a study of cytomegalovirus exposure and HLA in healthy donors. The PCR was carried out with 60 Vbeta primers and 13 Jbeta primers. Using immunoSEQ multiplex PCR, the repertoire was profiled, and TCRdb retains in-frame clones only, with some absent. The sample yields around 200,000 clones, about 80% seen once. The sequenced sample consisted of PBMCs. These receptors originate from a woman aged 50 to 60 in good health and CMV-seronegative.

The chain recombines TRBV7-2 with TRBJ1-1, with TRBD1 as a possible D gene (6 bases). The CDR3 length is 14 residues. Germline V gives CDR1 SGHTA, CDR2 FQGNSA. Trimming pared 5 bases from V and 1 base from J, leaving 11 bases between. The CDR3 reads CASSGTWGNTEAFF. The CDR3 nucleotides read TGTGCCAGCAGCGGGACATGGGGGAACACTGAAGCTTTCTTT.

This chain connects TRBV28 to TRBJ2-6; a possible D gene is TRBD1 (5 bases). This CDR3 comprises 16 residues. V lost 6 bases to trimming and J lost 0 bases, with 12 bases between them. CDR1 is MDHEN and CDR2 is SYDVKM in the germline V gene. The CDR3 here is CASRPTGFSGANVLTF. The CDR3 DNA sequence: TGTGCCAGCAGGCCTACAGGATTCTCTGGGGCCAACGTCCTGACTTTC.

This chain links TRBV19 with TRBJ2-2, with a possible D match to TRBD1 (6 bases). V lost 5 bases to trimming and J lost 0 bases, with 13 bases between them. Germline lookup yields CDR1 LNHDA and CDR2 SQIVND (reference sequence). The CDR3 is 16 amino acids. The CDR3: CASSVAGDTNTGELFF. Written as DNA, the CDR3 is TGTGCCAGTAGTGTGGCCGGGGACACGAACACCGGGGAGCTGTTTTTT.

The V gene is TRBV7-9, the J gene TRBJ1-3; D possibly corresponds to TRBD1 (6 bases). Looked up from germline, CDR1 is SEHNR and CDR2 is FQNEAQ (reference sequence). The CDR3 consists of 16 residues. Trimming took off 5 bases at V and 0 bases at J, with 14 bases between the two ends. The DNA of the CDR3 is TGTGCCAGCAGCCTCGGACAGCCTCTCTCTGGAAACACCATATATTTT. Protein sequence: CASSLGQPLSGNTIYF.

The J gene is TRBJ2-7, the V gene TRBV9; TRBD1 is a possible D gene (5 bases). CDR1 SGDLS and CDR2 YYNGEE come from the germline V gene. V was trimmed by 2 bases and J by 2 bases, leaving 17 bases between them. This CDR3 has 16 amino acids. As DNA, the CDR3 is TGTGCCAGCAGCGTCGGTAGACAGAATCCCACCTACGAGCAGTACTTC. Translation gives CASSVGRQNPTYEQYF.

V and J are TRBV7-2 and TRBJ1-5; D possibly corresponds to TRBD1 (6 bases). The CDR3 runs to 16 residues. Trimming shortened V by 5 bases and J by 2 bases, and 16 bases separated the two germline ends. The germline CDR1 and CDR2 sequences are SGHTA and FQGNSA. CDR3: CASSPPPRGGNQPQHF. CDR3 DNA sequence: TGTGCCAGCAGCCCACCTCCCAGGGGTGGCAATCAGCCCCAGCATTTT.